The clone carrying this T cell receptor (beta chain) was recorded at least ten times. The antigen is undetermined. The sequenced fragment ends 3 residues before the CDR3 boundary, so the rest is inferred from the germline J gene. Libraries were prepared by immunoSEQ multiplex PCR; TCRdb keeps only in-frame clonotypes and omits some of them. This sample comprises 40,000 to 60,000 clones, none seen once only. The sample comes from a study of T cell clonality in common variable immunodeficiency. Study-wide findings and caveats: T cell subpopulation sequencing would be needed to explain CVID clonality. Fewer TCRbeta clones were shared among CVID subjects than controls.

V shed 2 bases, J shed 3 bases, and the junction held 3 bases outside the gene matches. The CDR3 has 15 amino acids. Germline V gene sequence: CDR1 SGHVS, CDR2 FQNEAQ. Sequenced material: peripheral blood mononuclear cells. The TCR originated in a person aged 18 to 75 in good health. V gene TRBV7-8 combines with J gene TRBJ2-3; 9 bases match TRBD2. The CDR3 sequence is CASSLLAGVTDTQYF. CDR3 DNA (partial): TGTGCCAGCAGCTTATTAGCGGGAGTGACAGATACG.